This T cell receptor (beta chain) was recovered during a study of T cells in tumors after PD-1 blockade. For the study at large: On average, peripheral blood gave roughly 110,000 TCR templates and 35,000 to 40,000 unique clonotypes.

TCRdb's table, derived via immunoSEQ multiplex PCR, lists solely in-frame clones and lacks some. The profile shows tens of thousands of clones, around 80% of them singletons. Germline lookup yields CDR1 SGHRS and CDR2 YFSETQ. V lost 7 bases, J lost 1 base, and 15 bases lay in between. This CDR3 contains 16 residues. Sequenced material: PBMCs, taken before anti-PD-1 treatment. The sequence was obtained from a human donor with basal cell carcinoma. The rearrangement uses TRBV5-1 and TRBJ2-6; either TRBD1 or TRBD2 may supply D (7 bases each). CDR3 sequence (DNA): TGCGCCAGCGGGGAGGGGGCATCGTCTGGGGCCAACGTCCTGACTTTC. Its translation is CASGEGASSGANVLTF. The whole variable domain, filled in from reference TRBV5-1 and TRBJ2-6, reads KAGVTQTPRYLIKTRGQQVTLSCSPISGHRSVSWYQQTPGQGLQFLFEYFSETQRNKGNFPGRFSGRQFSNSRSEMNVSTLELGDSALYLCASGEGASSGANVLTFGAGSRLTVL.